This passage covers 2 T cell receptor beta chains from one sample sequenced in a study of T cell clones after liver transplantation. Only in-frame clones appear in the TCRdb table, and some are missing; sequencing was by immunoSEQ multiplex PCR. The data show around 110,000 clones, 90% seen once. Sequences were derived from CD4+ T cells from blood, sampled 12 months after liver transplant. The source of these receptors is a human patient who received a liver transplant. The T cells may come from the graft donor.

The rearrangement uses TRBV21-1 and TRBJ2-7. TRBV21-1 is flagged as a pseudogene. The CDR3 consists of 11 residues. The CDR3 nucleotides read TGTGCCAGCAGCAAAGACTACGAGCAGTACTTC. Residues: CASSKDYEQYF.

This clone has only one observation. V and J are TRBV29-1 and TRBJ2-3; 13 bases are a match to TRBD2. Germline V gives CDR1 SQVTM, CDR2 ANQGSEA. The CDR3 length is 21 residues. V dropped 1 base and J dropped 3; count of bases not matched to a gene: 19. The chain's CDR3 is CSVEARGRTSGRVGGTDTQYF. The CDR3 DNA sequence: TGCAGCGTTGAAGCCAGGGGAAGGACTAGCGGGAGAGTGGGGGGAACAGATACGCAGTATTTT.